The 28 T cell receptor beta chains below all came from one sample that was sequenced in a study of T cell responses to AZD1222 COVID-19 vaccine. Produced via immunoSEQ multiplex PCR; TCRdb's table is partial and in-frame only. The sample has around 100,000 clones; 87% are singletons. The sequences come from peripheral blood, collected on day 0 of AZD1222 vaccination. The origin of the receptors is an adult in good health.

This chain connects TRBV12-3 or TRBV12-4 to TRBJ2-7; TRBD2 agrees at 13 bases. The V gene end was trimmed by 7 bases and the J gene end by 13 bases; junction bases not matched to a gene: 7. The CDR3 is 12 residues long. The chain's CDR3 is CASTTTSGRHYF. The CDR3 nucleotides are TGTGCCAGCACCACGACTAGCGGGAGGCACTACTTC.

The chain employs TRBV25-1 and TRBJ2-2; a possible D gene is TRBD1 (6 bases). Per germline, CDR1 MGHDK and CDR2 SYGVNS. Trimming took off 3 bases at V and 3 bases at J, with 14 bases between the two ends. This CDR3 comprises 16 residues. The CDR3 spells CASSDPLGGYTGELFF. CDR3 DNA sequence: TGTGCCAGCAGTGATCCCCTAGGGGGATACACCGGGGAGCTGTTTTTT.

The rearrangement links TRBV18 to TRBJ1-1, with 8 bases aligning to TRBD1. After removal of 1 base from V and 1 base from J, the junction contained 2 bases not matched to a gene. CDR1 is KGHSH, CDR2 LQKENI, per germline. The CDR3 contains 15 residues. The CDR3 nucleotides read TGTGCCAGCTCACCACTGACAGGGGCGAACACTGAAGCTTTCTTT. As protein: CASSPLTGANTEAFF.

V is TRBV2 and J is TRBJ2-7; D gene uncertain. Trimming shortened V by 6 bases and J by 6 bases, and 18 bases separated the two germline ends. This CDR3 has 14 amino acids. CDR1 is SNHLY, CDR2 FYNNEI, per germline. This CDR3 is CASRSRATLPEQYF. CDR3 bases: TGTGCCAGCAGGAGCCGGGCCACCCTGCCCGAGCAGTACTTC.

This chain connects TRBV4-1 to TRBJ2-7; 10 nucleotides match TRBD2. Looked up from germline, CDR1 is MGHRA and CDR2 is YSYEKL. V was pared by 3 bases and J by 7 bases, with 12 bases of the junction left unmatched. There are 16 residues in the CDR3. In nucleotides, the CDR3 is TGCGCCAGCAGCCAGAGGCCTAGCGGGAGTTTGGGGGAGCAGTACTTC. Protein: CASSQRPSGSLGEQYF.

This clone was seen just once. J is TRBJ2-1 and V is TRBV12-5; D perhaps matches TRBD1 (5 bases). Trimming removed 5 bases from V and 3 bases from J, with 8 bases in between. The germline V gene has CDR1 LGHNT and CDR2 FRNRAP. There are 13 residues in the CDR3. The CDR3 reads CASGVTVYNEQFF. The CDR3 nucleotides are TGTGCTAGTGGTGTGACAGTCTACAATGAGCAGTTCTTC. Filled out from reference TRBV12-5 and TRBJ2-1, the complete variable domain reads DARVTQTPRHKVTEMGQEVTMRCQPILGHNTVFWYRQTMMQGLELLAYFRNRAPLDDSGMPKDRFSAEMPDATLATLKIQPSEPRDSAVYFCASGVTVYNEQFFGPGTRLTVL.

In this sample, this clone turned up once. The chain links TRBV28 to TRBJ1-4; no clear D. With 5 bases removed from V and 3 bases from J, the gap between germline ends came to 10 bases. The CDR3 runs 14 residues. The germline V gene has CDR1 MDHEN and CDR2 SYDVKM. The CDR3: CASSPENSNEKLFF. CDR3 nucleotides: TGTGCCAGCAGTCCAGAGAACTCTAATGAAAAACTGTTTTTT.

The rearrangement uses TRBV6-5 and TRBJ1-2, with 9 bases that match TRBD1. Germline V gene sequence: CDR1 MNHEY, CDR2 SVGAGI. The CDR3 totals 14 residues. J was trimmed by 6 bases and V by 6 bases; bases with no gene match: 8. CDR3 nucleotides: TGTGCCAGCAGAGGCGGGGACAGGGTTAATGGCTACACCTTC. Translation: CASRGGDRVNGYTF.

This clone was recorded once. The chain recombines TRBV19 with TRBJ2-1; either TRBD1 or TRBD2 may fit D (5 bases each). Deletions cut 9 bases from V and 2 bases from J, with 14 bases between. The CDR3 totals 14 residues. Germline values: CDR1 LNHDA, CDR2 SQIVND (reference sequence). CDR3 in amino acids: CASEGLGAYNEQFF. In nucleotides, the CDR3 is TGTGCCAGCGAGGGGCTAGGGGCCTACAATGAGCAGTTCTTC.

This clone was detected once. CDR3 sequence: CASSPETGRTEAFF. Here the CDR3 DNA reads TGTGCCAGCTCACCAGAGACAGGGAGGACTGAAGCTTTCTTT. This chain uses TRBV18 with TRBJ1-1, with 7 positions matching TRBD1. Germline V gene sequence: CDR1 KGHSH, CDR2 LQKENI. V was clipped by 2 bases and J by 5 bases; unmatched bases: 5. The CDR3 is made up of 14 amino acids.

The CDR3 sequence: CASRKPGLAFYNEQFF. Here the CDR3 DNA reads TGTGCCAGCAGGAAACCGGGACTAGCGTTTTACAATGAGCAGTTCTTC. The rearrangement joins TRBV11-2 to TRBJ2-1; 10 positions match TRBD2. CDR1 and CDR2 (germline): SGHAT, FQNNGV. V shed 6 bases and J 4 bases; nucleotides not matched to a gene: 9. The CDR3 has 16 residues.

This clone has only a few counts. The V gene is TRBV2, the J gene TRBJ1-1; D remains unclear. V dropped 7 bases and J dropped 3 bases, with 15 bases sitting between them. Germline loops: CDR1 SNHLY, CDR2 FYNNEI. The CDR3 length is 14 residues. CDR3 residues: CASTGEGWYTEAFF. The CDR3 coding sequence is TGTGCCAGCACGGGTGAGGGTTGGTACACTGAAGCTTTCTTT.

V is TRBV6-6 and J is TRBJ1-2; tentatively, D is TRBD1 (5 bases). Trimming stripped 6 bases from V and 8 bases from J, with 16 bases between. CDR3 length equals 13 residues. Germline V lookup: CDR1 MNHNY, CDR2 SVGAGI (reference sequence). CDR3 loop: CASSLRGGGGYTF. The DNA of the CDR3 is TGTGCCAGCAGCCTAAGGGGCGGGGGAGGCTACACCTTC.

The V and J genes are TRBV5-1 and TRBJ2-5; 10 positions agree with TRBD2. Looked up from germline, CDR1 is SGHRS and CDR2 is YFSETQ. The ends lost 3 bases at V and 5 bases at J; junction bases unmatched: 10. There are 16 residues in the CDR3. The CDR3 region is CASSSQGLASSETQYF. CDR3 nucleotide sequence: TGCGCCAGCAGCTCCCAGGGACTAGCGTCTTCGGAGACCCAGTACTTC.

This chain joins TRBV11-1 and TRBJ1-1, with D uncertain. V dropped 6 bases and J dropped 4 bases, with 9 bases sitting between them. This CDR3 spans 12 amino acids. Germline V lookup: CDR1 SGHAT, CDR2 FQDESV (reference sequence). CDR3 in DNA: TGTGCCAGCAGTTTAAGGAGCACTGAAGCTTTCTTT. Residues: CASSLRSTEAFF.

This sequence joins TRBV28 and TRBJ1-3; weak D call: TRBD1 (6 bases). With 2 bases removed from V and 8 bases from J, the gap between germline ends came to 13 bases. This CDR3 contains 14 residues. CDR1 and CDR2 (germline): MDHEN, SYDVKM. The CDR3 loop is CASSLLPTGYTIYF. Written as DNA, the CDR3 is TGTGCCAGCAGTTTACTGCCGACAGGATACACCATATATTTT.

The CDR3 reads CASSYAGSFNYGYTF. The CDR3 DNA reads TGTGCCAGCAGTTACGCGGGTTCCTTTAACTATGGCTACACCTTC. This rearrangement joins TRBV6-2 or TRBV6-3 to TRBJ1-2; D unresolved. The CDR3 length is 15 residues. With 2 bases removed from V and 1 base from J, the gap between germline ends came to 11 bases. The germline V gene encodes CDR1 MNHEY and CDR2 SVGEGT.

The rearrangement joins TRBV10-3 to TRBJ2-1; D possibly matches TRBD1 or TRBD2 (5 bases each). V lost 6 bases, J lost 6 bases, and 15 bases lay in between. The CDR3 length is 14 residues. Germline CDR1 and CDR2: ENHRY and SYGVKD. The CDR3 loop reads CAIRSGSDSNEQFF. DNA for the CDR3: TGTGCCATCAGATCGGGATCCGACAGCAATGAGCAGTTCTTC.

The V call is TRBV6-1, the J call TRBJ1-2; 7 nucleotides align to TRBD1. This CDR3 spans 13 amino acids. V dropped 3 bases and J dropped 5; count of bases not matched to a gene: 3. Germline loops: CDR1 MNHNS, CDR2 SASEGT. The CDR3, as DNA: TGTGCCAGCAGTGATCTGACAGGGTATGGCTACACCTTC. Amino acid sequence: CASSDLTGYGYTF.

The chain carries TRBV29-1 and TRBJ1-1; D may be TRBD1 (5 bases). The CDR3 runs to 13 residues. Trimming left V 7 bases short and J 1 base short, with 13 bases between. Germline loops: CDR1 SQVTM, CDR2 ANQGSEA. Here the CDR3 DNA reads TGCAGCGCTGAGACGGGGCAGAACACTGAAGCTTTCTTT. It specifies CSAETGQNTEAFF.

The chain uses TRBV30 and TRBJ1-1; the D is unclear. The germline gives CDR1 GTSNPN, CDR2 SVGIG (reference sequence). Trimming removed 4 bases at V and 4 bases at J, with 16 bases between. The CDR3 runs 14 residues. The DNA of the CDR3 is TGTGCCTGGACTAAAGGACGGATCCCCACTGAAGCTTTCTTT. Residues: CAWTKGRIPTEAFF.

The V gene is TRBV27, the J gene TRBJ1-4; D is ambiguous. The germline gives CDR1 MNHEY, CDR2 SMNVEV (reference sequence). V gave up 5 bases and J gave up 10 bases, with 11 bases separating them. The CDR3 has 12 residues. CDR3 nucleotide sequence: TGTGCCAGCAGTCCAATGAGCGGAAAACTGTTTTTT. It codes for CASSPMSGKLFF.

The DNA of the CDR3 is TGTGCCAGTAGTATTTTCGGGTTAACCTACGAGCAGTACTTC. The encoded protein is CASSIFGLTYEQYF. This chain connects TRBV19 to TRBJ2-7; D gene uncertain. Germline CDR1 is LNHDA and CDR2 is SQIVND (reference sequence). V lost 3 bases and J 2 bases, leaving 11 bases between the germline ends. The CDR3 consists of 14 residues.

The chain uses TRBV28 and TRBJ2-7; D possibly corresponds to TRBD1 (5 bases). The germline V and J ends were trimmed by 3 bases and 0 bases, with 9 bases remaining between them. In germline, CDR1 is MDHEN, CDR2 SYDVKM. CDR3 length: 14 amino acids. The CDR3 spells CASSFIDSSYEQYF. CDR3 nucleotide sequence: TGTGCCAGCAGTTTCATCGACAGCTCCTACGAGCAGTACTTC. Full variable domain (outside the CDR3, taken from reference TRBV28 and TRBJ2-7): DVKVTQSSRYLVKRTGEKVFLECVQDMDHENMFWYRQDPGLGLRLIYFSYDVKMKEKGDIPEGYSVSREKKERFSLILESASTNQTSMYLCASSFIDSSYEQYFGPGTRLTVT.

The CDR3 DNA reads as TGCGCCAGCAGCGTTCGGGACAGGGGGCTCGAGCAGTACTTC. Translating gives CASSVRDRGLEQYF. The chain recombines TRBV5-1 with TRBJ2-7; TRBD1 matches at 12 bases. Per the germline V gene, CDR1 is SGHRS and CDR2 is YFSETQ. The CDR3 has 14 amino acids. V shed 4 bases, J shed 6 bases, and the junction held 5 bases outside the gene matches.

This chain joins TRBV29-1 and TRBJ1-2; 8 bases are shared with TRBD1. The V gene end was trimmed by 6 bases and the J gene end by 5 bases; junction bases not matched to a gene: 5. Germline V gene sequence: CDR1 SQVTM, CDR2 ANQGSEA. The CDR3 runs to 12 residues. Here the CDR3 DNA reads TGCAGCGTGGGGACAGGAAATTATGGCTACACCTTC. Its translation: CSVGTGNYGYTF.

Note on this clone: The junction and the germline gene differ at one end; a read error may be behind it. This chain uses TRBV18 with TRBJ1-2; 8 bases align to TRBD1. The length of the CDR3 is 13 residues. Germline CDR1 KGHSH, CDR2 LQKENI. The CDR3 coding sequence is TGTGCCAGCGCACCGACAGGGGCATGGGACTACACCTTC. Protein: CASAPTGAWDYTF.

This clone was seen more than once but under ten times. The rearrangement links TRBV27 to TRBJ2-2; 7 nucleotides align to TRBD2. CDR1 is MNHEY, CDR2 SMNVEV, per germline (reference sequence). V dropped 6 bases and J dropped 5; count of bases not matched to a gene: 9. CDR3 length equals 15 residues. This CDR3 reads CASSPLGAGTGELFF. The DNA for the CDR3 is TGTGCCAGCAGCCCTCTGGGAGCGGGGACCGGGGAGCTGTTTTTT.